This note documents a single TCR beta chain sequence. The data were produced by immunoSEQ multiplex PCR, yet TCRdb's version contains in-frame clones alone and is incomplete. The table has 200,000 to 300,000 clones, about four fifths seen once. This sample is part of a study of blood T cell repertoires in COVID-19. CDR1 is MNHEY, CDR2 SMNVEV, per germline (reference sequence). This CDR3 contains 14 residues. Between the trimmed V and J ends, which lost 3 bases and 8 bases, there was a span of 13 bases. The chain employs TRBV27 and TRBJ1-4, with a tentative D call TRBD1 (5 bases). The sample comprised peripheral blood. The receptor comes from a woman older than 75 with COVID-19, enrolled during active disease. The CDR3 loop is CASSFLGVGEKLFF. The DNA for the CDR3 is TGTGCCAGCAGTTTTTTAGGGGTTGGCGAAAAACTGTTTTTT.